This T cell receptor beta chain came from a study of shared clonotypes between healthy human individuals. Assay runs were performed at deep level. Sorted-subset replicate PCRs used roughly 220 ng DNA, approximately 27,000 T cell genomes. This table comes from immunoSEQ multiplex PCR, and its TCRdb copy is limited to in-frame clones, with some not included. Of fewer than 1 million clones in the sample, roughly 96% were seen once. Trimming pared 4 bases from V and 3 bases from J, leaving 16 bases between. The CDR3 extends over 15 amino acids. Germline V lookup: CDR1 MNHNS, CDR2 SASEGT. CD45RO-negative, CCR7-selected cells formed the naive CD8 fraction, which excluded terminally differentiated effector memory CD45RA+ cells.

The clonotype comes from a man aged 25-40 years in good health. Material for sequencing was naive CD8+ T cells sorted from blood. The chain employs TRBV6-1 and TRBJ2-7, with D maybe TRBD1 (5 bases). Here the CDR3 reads CASSVGDSLVYEQYF. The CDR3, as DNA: TGTGCCAGCAGTGTAGGTGACAGCTTAGTCTACGAGCAGTACTTC.